Below are 5 T cell receptor beta chains sequenced from a single sample in a study of control samples from healthy donors and cancer patients. The method was immunoSEQ multiplex PCR; TCRdb's version includes in-frame clones alone and lacks a portion of them. The sample lists about 140,000 clones, about 85% occurring once. Sequences were obtained from blood. These receptors all come from a woman aged 25 to 45 in good health.

The gene calls are TRBV7-9 and TRBJ1-6, with unresolved D. This CDR3 region has 13 residues. Germline V gene lookup returns CDR1 SEHNR and CDR2 FQNEAQ (reference sequence). Trimming stripped 1 base from V and 8 bases from J, with 6 bases between. In DNA, the CDR3 is TGTGCCAGCAGCTTAGACTGCGATTCACCCCTCCACTTT. Encoded protein: CASSLDCDSPLHF.

The chain recombines TRBV5-1 with TRBJ2-7; possibly TRBD1 or TRBD2 for D (5 bases each). V dropped 0 bases and J dropped 6 bases, with 13 bases sitting between them. The CDR3 covers 14 residues. From germline, CDR1 is SGHRS and CDR2 YFSETQ. The CDR3 nucleotides read TGCGCCAGCAGCTTGGCCGGGGCCCATCTCGAGCAGTACTTC. It translates to CASSLAGAHLEQYF.

The chain is built from TRBV29-1 and TRBJ2-3, with 7 bases identical to TRBD1. The CDR3 contains 12 residues. The trim removed 6 bases at V and 4 bases at J, leaving 4 bases unmatched. Germline V gene data show CDR1 as SQVTM and CDR2 as ANQGSEA. This chain's CDR3 is CSVYTGADTQYF. The CDR3 DNA sequence: TGCAGCGTCTACACAGGGGCAGATACGCAGTATTTT.

The chain has TRBV7-8 and TRBJ1-5, with D unclear. The V gene's germline CDR1 is SGHVS and CDR2 FQNEAQ. This CDR3 spans 14 amino acids. V was shortened by 5 bases and J by 5 bases, with 13 bases between the two germline ends. CDR3: CASSHGVGDQPQHF. CDR3 coding DNA: TGTGCCAGCAGCCATGGGGTCGGAGATCAGCCCCAGCATTTT.

The chain recombines TRBV7-3 with TRBJ1-1; no definite D call. CDR1 and CDR2 (germline): SGHTA, FQGTGA. Trimming took off 0 bases at V and 2 bases at J, with 10 bases between the two ends. The CDR3 contains 15 residues. CDR3 sequence (DNA): TGTGCCAGCAGCTTAACGGGCGGTTCTAACACTGAAGCTTTCTTT. It codes for CASSLTGGSNTEAFF. Full variable domain (remainder filled in from reference TRBV7-3 and TRBJ1-1): GAGVSQTPSNKVTEKGKYVELRCDPISGHTALYWYRQSLGQGPEFLIYFQGTGAADDSGLPNDRFFAVRPEGSVSTLKIQRTERGDSAVYLCASSLTGGSNTEAFFGQGTRLTVV.